This is a list of T cell receptor beta chains from one sample in a study of control samples from healthy donors and cancer patients. TCRdb keeps only in-frame clones here, not all; method: immunoSEQ multiplex PCR. The table has some 57,000 clones, approximately 95% seen once. Sequenced material: blood. These receptors all come from a man younger than 45 in good health. CDR3s include the opening cysteine and the closing phenylalanine or tryptophan. Each record gives: clone size, J gene, V gene, D gene, CDR3 DNA, CDR3 protein. A D gene is named only where the DNA matches it firmly. Clone size is given for some rows only: seen once, a few or many times, or a class if the clone is expanded.

NA TRBJ2-7 TRBV10-2 NA TGCGCCAGCATCTTTGGGTACGAGCAGTACTTC CASIFGYEQYF
NA TRBJ1-5 TRBV10-1 TRBD1 TGCGCCAGCAGTGAAGAGCCCCGGGACAGAGGTCGACGGAGCAATCAGCCCCAGCATTTT CASSEEPRDRGRRSNQPQHF
NA TRBJ1-1 TRBV28 TRBD1 TGTGCCGGAATGACAGGGGTGAACACTGAAGCTTTCTTT CAGMTGVNTEAFF
NA TRBJ2-7 TRBV6-4 NA TGTGCCAGCAGCTCCGAGGGGGCGGGACCCTACGAGCAGTACTTC CASSSEGAGPYEQYF
NA TRBJ2-1 TRBV3-1/TRBV3-2 NA TGTGCCAGCAGCCAACTAGCTTTTCACAATGAGCAGTTCTTC CASSQLAFHNEQFF
once TRBJ1-6 TRBV18 TRBD1 TGTGCCAGCTCACCCTTTTCAGGGGGAGGTAATTCACCCCTCCACTTT CASSPFSGGGNSPLHF
NA TRBJ2-7 TRBV6-2/TRBV6-3 TRBD2 TGTGCCAGCAGTTACTCCTTGGGCGGGAGCTCCTACGAGCAGTACTTC CASSYSLGGSSYEQYF
NA TRBJ1-6 TRBV18 NA TGTGCCAGCTCACCACAGTACAGCCTCTATAATTCACCCCTCCACTTT CASSPQYSLYNSPLHF
NA TRBJ2-7 TRBV10-1 TRBD1 TGCGCCAGCAGTGACCGACAGGGATGGACGTACTTC CASSDRQGWTYF
NA TRBJ1-1 TRBV6-5 TRBD1 TGTGCCAGCAGACACAGGGGGCTGACTGAAGCTTTCTTT CASRHRGLTEAFF
NA TRBJ2-1 TRBV28 TRBD2 TGTGCCAGCAGTTTCCGGCGGGAGGTCAATGAGCAGTTCTTC CASSFRREVNEQFF
NA TRBJ2-7 TRBV5-1 TRBD2 TGCGCCAGCAGCCCGGAACTAGCGGGGGACTACGAGCAGTACTTC CASSPELAGDYEQYF
NA TRBJ1-5 TRBV2 NA TGTGCCAGCAGTGAAACCCGACAACAGCCCCAGCATTTT CASSETRQQPQHF
NA TRBJ2-3 TRBV7-9 TRBD2 TGTGCCAGCAGCTCCGTCGCCGGGACTAGGGCTAGCACAGATACGCAGTATTTT CASSSVAGTRASTDTQYF
NA TRBJ1-6 TRBV30 NA TGTGCCTGGAGCCCACTCGGTGGCGATTCACCCCTCCACTTT CAWSPLGGDSPLHF
NA TRBJ2-3 TRBV9 TRBD1 TGTGCCAGCAGCCCCCGGACAGGGTCCATCACAGATACGCAGTATTTT CASSPRTGSITDTQYF
NA TRBJ1-6 TRBV7-9 TRBD1 TGTGCCAGCAGCCCGCGGGACAGGCTCAATTCACCCCTCCACTTT CASSPRDRLNSPLHF